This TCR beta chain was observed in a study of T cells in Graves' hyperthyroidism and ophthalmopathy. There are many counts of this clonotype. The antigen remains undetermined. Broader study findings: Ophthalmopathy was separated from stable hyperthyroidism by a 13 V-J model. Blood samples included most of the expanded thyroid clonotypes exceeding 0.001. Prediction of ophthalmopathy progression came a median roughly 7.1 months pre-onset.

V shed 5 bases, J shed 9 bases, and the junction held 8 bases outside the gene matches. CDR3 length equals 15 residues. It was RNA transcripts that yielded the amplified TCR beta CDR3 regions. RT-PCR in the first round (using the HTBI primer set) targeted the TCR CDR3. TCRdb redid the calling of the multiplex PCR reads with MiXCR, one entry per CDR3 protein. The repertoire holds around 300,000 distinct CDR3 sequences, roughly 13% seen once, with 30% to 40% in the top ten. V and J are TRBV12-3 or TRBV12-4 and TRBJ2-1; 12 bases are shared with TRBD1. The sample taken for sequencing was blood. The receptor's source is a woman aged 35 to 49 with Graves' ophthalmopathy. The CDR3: CASSLGTGGRSEQFF. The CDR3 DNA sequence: TGTGCCAGCAGTCTCGGGACAGGGGGCAGGTCTGAGCAGTTCTTC.